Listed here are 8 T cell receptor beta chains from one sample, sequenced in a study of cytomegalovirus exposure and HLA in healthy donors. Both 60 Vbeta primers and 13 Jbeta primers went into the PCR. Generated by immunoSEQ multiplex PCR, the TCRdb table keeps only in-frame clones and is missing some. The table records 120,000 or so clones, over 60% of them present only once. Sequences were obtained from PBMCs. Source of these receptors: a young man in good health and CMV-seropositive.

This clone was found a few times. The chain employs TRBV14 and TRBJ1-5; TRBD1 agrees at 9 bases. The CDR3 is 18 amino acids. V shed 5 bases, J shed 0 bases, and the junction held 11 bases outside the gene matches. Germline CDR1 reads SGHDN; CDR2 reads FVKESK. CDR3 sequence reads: CASSTRQGGAHSNQPQHF. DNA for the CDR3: TGTGCCAGCAGCACTCGACAGGGGGGAGCCCATAGCAATCAGCCCCAGCATTTT. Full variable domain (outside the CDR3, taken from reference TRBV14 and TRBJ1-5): EAGVTQFPSHSVIEKGQTVTLRCDPISGHDNLYWYRRVMGKEIKFLLHFVKESKQDESGMPNNRFLAERTGGTYSTLKVQPAELEDSGVYFCASSTRQGGAHSNQPQHFGDGTRLSIL.

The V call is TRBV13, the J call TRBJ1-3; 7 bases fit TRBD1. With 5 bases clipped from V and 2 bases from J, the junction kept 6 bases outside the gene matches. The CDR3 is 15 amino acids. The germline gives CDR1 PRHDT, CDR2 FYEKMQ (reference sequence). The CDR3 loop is CASSRGGTAGNTIYF. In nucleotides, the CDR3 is TGTGCCAGCAGCCGCGGAGGGACAGCTGGAAACACCATATATTTT.

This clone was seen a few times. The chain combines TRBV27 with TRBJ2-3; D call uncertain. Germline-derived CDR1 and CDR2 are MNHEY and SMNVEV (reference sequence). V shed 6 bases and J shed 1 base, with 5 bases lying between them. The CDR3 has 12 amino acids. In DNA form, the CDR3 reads TGTGCCAGCAGCGAGGGCACAGATACGCAGTATTTT. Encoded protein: CASSEGTDTQYF.

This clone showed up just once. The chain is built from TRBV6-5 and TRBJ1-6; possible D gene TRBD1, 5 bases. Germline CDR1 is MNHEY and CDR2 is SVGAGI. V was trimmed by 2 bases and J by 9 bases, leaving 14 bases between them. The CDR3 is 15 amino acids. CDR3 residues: CASSYDPGFTSPLHF. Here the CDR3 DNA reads TGTGCCAGCAGTTACGATCCAGGGTTTACTTCACCCCTCCACTTT.

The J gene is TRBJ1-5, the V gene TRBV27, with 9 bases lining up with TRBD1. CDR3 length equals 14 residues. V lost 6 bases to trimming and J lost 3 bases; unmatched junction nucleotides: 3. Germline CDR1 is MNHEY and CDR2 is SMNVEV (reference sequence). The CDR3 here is CASSGTGLNQPQHF. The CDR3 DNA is TGTGCCAGCAGCGGGACAGGGCTCAATCAGCCCCAGCATTTT.

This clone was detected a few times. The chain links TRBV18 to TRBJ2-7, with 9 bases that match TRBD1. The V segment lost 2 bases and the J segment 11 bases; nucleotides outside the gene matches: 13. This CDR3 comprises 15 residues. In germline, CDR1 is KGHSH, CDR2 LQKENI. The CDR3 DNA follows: TGTGCCAGCTCACCATCCTCCGGGACAGGGAGGTTGGAGTACTTC. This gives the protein CASSPSSGTGRLEYF.

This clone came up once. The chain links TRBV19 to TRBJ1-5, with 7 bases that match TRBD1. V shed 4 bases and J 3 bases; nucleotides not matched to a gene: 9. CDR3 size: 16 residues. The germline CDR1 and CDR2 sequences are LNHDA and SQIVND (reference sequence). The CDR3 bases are TGTGCCAGTAGTAGCCAACAGGGGTATCCCAATCAGCCCCAGCATTTT. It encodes CASSSQQGYPNQPQHF.

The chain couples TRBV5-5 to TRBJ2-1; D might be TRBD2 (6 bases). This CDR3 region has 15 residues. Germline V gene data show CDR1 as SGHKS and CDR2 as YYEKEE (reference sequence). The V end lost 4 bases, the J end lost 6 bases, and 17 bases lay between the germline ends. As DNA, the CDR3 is TGTGCCAGCAGCAAAAAACCGGGACTGATCAATGAGCAGTTCTTC. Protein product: CASSKKPGLINEQFF.